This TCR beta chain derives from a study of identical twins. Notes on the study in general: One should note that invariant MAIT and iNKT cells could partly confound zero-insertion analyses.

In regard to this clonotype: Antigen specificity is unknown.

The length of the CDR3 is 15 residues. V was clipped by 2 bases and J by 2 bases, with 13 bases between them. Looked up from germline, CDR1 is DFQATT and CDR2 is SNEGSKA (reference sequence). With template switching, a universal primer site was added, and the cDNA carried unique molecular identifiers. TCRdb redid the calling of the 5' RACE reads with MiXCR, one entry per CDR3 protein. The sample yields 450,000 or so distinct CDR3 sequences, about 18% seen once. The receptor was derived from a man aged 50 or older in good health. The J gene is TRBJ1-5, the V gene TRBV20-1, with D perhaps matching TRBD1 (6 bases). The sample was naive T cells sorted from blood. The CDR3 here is CSARNRVGGNQPQHF. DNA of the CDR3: TGCAGTGCTAGAAACAGGGTAGGGGGCAATCAGCCCCAGCATTTT.